The 9 T cell receptor beta chains below were found in one sample sequenced in a study of blood T cell repertoires in COVID-19. Here immunoSEQ multiplex PCR was the method, and the copy in TCRdb shows in-frame clones only, minus some. The sample has approximately 490,000 clones; 87% are singletons. Sequencing was performed on PBMCs or T cells enriched from blood (not recorded which). The receptors shown here come from a woman aged 18-29 years who had recovered from COVID-19.

This clone has a handful of counts. This chain joins TRBV19 and TRBJ1-1; the D is unclear. The CDR3 extends over 14 amino acids. V shed 4 bases and J shed 3 bases, with 12 bases lying between them. The V gene's germline CDR1 is LNHDA and CDR2 SQIVND (reference sequence). The CDR3 nucleotides read TGTGCCAGTAGTAGGTCCTCGAGGGACACTGAAGCTTTCTTT. Its translation is CASSRSSRDTEAFF.

The chain combines TRBV6-5 with TRBJ2-3; 9 positions match TRBD2. Germline CDR1 MNHEY, CDR2 SVGAGI. The V and J ends lost 5 bases and 5 bases, in that order; junction bases with no gene match: 8. This CDR3 has 15 amino acids. The CDR3 spells CASSPAGGGGDTQYF. The CDR3 coding sequence is TGTGCCAGCAGTCCTGCGGGAGGGGGAGGAGATACGCAGTATTTT.

In its sample, this clone was seen a few times. The V gene is TRBV19, the J gene TRBJ1-1; D may be TRBD1 (5 bases). Germline CDR1 reads LNHDA; CDR2 reads SQIVND (reference sequence). V was clipped by 5 bases and J by 5 bases, with 27 bases between them. The length of the CDR3 is 18 residues. CDR3 sequence: CASSSTREGSRWLTEAFF. The CDR3 bases are TGTGCCAGTAGTTCGACCCGGGAGGGGAGTAGGTGGTTAACTGAAGCTTTCTTT.

This chain links TRBV30 with TRBJ1-2, with D possibly TRBD1 on 6 matching bases. The CDR3 length is 13 residues. Trimming left V 1 base short and J 6 bases short, with 12 bases between. Germline assignment: CDR1 GTSNPN and CDR2 SVGIG (reference sequence). The CDR3 sequence: CAWSAMYRDGYTF. As DNA, the CDR3 is TGTGCCTGGAGTGCAATGTACAGGGATGGCTACACCTTC.

The chain carries TRBV10-1 and TRBJ2-1; 10 bases match TRBD2. Trimming cost V 3 bases and J 5 bases; bases outside gene matches: 4. The CDR3 covers 15 residues. From germline, CDR1 is WNHNN and CDR2 SYGVQD (reference sequence). In nucleotides, the CDR3 is TGCGCCAGCAGTGATACAGCGGGGGGGCACAATGAGCAGTTCTTC. It encodes CASSDTAGGHNEQFF.

The genes are TRBV3-1 (or the pseudogene TRBV3-2) and TRBJ1-1; D call uncertain. The CDR3 is made up of 15 amino acids. V lost 4 bases and J lost 5, with 17 bases in between. CDR1 is LGHDT and CDR2 is YNNKEL in the germline V gene (reference sequence). This CDR3 reads CASSLLPGKGTEAFF. In DNA, the CDR3 is TGTGCCAGCAGCCTGTTACCGGGGAAAGGGACTGAAGCTTTCTTT.

The chain carries TRBV7-9 and TRBJ2-7; 9 nucleotides align to TRBD2. Germline assignment: CDR1 SEHNR and CDR2 FQNEAQ (reference sequence). The CDR3 covers 15 residues. V shed 1 base and J 6 bases; nucleotides not matched to a gene: 7. In DNA, the CDR3 is TGTGCCAGCAGCTTAGGCAGGAGCGGGGGGATCGAGCAGTACTTC. Translated: CASSLGRSGGIEQYF.

V and J are TRBV29-1 and TRBJ1-1; maybe TRBD1 (6 bases). Trimming took 3 bases from V and 4 from J, leaving 15 bases between them. In germline, CDR1 is SQVTM, CDR2 ANQGSEA. The CDR3 runs 14 residues. The CDR3 spells CSVDSGGRGTEAFF. CDR3 nucleotides: TGCAGCGTTGATTCGGGGGGCCGGGGCACTGAAGCTTTCTTT. Supplemented by reference TRBV29-1 and TRBJ1-1, the full variable domain reads SAVISQKPSRDICQRGTSLTIQCQVDSQVTMMFWYRQQPGQSLTLIATANQGSEATYESGFVIDKFPISRPNLTFSTLTVSNMSPEDSSIYLCSVDSGGRGTEAFFGQGTRLTVV.

This clone appeared a few times. The chain couples TRBV15 to TRBJ1-1; D remains ambiguous. The CDR3 runs 13 residues. Germline V CDR1 and CDR2: LNHNV, YYDKDF (reference sequence). Trimming cost V 0 bases and J 2 bases, with 4 bases left between them. The CDR3 coding sequence is TGTGCCACCAGCAGAGATGTAAACACTGAAGCTTTCTTT. Amino acids: CATSRDVNTEAFF.